This is a list of T cell receptor beta chains from one sample in a study of blood T cell repertoires in COVID-19. Profiled with immunoSEQ multiplex PCR; TCRdb holds only in-frame clones, not every one. The sample includes more than 150,000 clones, 70% to 90% of them seen just once. The sample consisted of peripheral blood. The receptors stem from a man aged 55-75 years with acute or convalescent COVID-19. Each CDR3 is given with its conserved first and last residue. A D gene is named only where the DNA matches it firmly. The listing skips clone size in some rows; elsewhere it reads once, few, many or a size class.

length	V	size	D	J	DNA	CDR3
16	TRBV7-8	.	TRBD2	TRBJ2-3	TGTGCCAGCAGCTTCCTAGCGGGAGGCCTCACAGATACGCAGTATTTT	CASSFLAGGLTDTQYF
14	TRBV28	.	.	TRBJ2-2	TGTGCCAGCATATTCTCCGTAAACACCGGGGAGCTGTTTTTT	CASIFSVNTGELFF
13	TRBV28	.	TRBD1	TRBJ1-2	TGTGCCAGCAGTTCGGGACAGGACTATGGCTACACCTTC	CASSSGQDYGYTF
14	TRBV5-1	.	.	TRBJ2-5	TGCGCCAGCAGCCCCGGAGACCTGGGTTGGACCCAGTACTTC	CASSPGDLGWTQYF
15	TRBV19	once	TRBD1	TRBJ1-2	TGTGCCAGTAGTATAACGGACAGGGGAAAGTACGGCTACACCTTC	CASSITDRGKYGYTF
14	TRBV6-5	.	TRBD1	TRBJ1-1	TGTGCCAGCAGCGCGGGACAGGGGGGCACTGAAGCTTTCTTT	CASSAGQGGTEAFF
15	TRBV9	once	TRBD1	TRBJ2-7	TGTGCCAGCAGCGTAGTACAGACAGGGGCCTACGAGCAGTACTTC	CASSVVQTGAYEQYF
15	TRBV15	.	.	TRBJ1-4	TGTGCCACCAGCAGAGCCGGGACAACCTTGGGAAAACTGTTTTTT	CATSRAGTTLGKLFF
15	TRBV24-1	.	.	TRBJ1-2	TGTGCCACCAGTGATCCTACAGAGAACGAAGATGGCTACACCTTC	CATSDPTENEDGYTF
14	TRBV6-6	.	.	TRBJ1-2	TGTGCCAGCAAACGGACAGATTCTAACTATGGCTACACCTTC	CASKRTDSNYGYTF
15	TRBV5-8	.	TRBD1	TRBJ1-3	TGTGCCAGCAGCCGAGGACAGGGAGGAGGAAACACCATATATTTT	CASSRGQGGGNTIYF
14	TRBV5-1	.	.	TRBJ1-1	TGCGCCAGCAGCTTGGCACAGGGTTACACTGAAGCTTTCTTT	CASSLAQGYTEAFF
17	TRBV28	.	TRBD2	TRBJ2-3	TGTGCCAGCTGCCCCCGCGGGAGGACCGTCGGCACAGATACGCAGTATTTT	CASCPRGRTVGTDTQYF
14	TRBV5-4	.	TRBD1	TRBJ1-1	TGTGCCAGCCCGGGACAGCGAACGGGCACTGAAGCTTTCTTT	CASPGQRTGTEAFF
13	TRBV12-3/TRBV12-4	.	.	TRBJ1-4	TGTGCCAGCAGGGAGTCGTGGGATGAAAAACTGTTTTTT	CASRESWDEKLFF
15	TRBV3-1/TRBV3-2	.	.	TRBJ2-2	TGTGCCAGCAGGTCCGGGACACCGAACACCGGGGAGCTGTTTTTT	CASRSGTPNTGELFF
13	TRBV15	few	.	TRBJ2-7	TGTGCCACCAGCAGAGTGGCCAACTACGAGCAGTACTTC	CATSRVANYEQYF
16	TRBV15	.	TRBD2	TRBJ2-4	TGTGCCACCAGCAGAGAATTCGGGGGGTCCAAAAACATTCAGTACTTC	CATSREFGGSKNIQYF
15	TRBV5-1	.	TRBD1	TRBJ1-3	TGCGCCAGCAGCTTGGCGGGGACAGGGGGAAACACCATATATTTT	CASSLAGTGGNTIYF
14	TRBV5-1	.	TRBD1	TRBJ1-2	TGCGCCAGCAGCCCCGGGACAGGTCTGCGAGGCTACACCTTC	CASSPGTGLRGYTF
14	TRBV28	.	.	TRBJ2-7	TGTGCCAGCAGTTTCGGCAGGGTTATGTACGAGCAGTACTTC	CASSFGRVMYEQYF
15	TRBV3-1/TRBV3-2	.	.	TRBJ2-2	TGTGCCAGCAGCTCATATGGAGGCAACACCGGGGAGCTGTTTTTT	CASSSYGGNTGELFF
14	TRBV2	few	.	TRBJ2-2	TGTGCCAGCAGGGAGGACAGGAACACCGGGGAGCTGTTTTTT	CASREDRNTGELFF
18	TRBV5-1	.	TRBD2	TRBJ2-1	TGCGCCAGCAGCTTTGTTACTAGCGGAAGAAGCTCCTACAATGAGCAGTTCTTC	CASSFVTSGRSSYNEQFF
18	TRBV19	medium-sized	.	TRBJ1-1	TGTGCCAGTAGTATAGATCAGGAGGGGCCACTGTTCAGGACTGAAGCTTTCTTT	CASSIDQEGPLFRTEAFF
15	TRBV5-1	.	TRBD2	TRBJ2-5	TGCGCCAGCAGCACCGGACTAGCGGGACGGGAGACCCAGTACTTC	CASSTGLAGRETQYF
17	TRBV7-3	.	TRBD2	TRBJ2-3	TGTGCCAGCAGCTTAGGGGCGGGGGTCCGGCCAGCAGATACGCAGTATTTT	CASSLGAGVRPADTQYF
14	TRBV19	.	.	TRBJ2-7	TGTGCCAGTAGAACCACTAGCCCGAGCTACGAGCAGTACTTC	CASRTTSPSYEQYF
13	TRBV18	few	.	TRBJ2-7	TGTGCCAGCTCACCGCGGGGCCCCTACGAGCAGTACTTC	CASSPRGPYEQYF
14	TRBV10-2	once	.	TRBJ2-5	TGCGCCAGCAGTTCTTCTAACAGGGAAGAGACCCAGTACTTC	CASSSSNREETQYF
14	TRBV7-3	.	TRBD2	TRBJ2-3	TGTGCCAGCAGCTTGGGGACTAGCGGAGATACGCAGTATTTT	CASSLGTSGDTQYF
17	TRBV2	.	.	TRBJ1-5	TGTGCCAGCAGTGTCAGGGGAGCGGCACATGGCAATCAGCCCCAGCATTTT	CASSVRGAAHGNQPQHF
16	TRBV9	.	TRBD2	TRBJ2-3	TGTGCCAGCAGCGTTGCGGGGAGGGCAGGCACAGATACGCAGTATTTT	CASSVAGRAGTDTQYF
15	TRBV9	.	TRBD1	TRBJ1-2	TGTGCCAGCAGCCCGCGACAGGGGACACAACATGGCTACACCTTC	CASSPRQGTQHGYTF
14	TRBV5-1	.	TRBD1	TRBJ1-5	TGCGCCAGCAGCCGGGACAGGGGTGGCCAGCCCCAGCATTTT	CASSRDRGGQPQHF
12	TRBV2	.	.	TRBJ2-5	TGTGCCAGCAGGCTGTCTGGCGAGACCCAGTACTTC	CASRLSGETQYF
16	TRBV4-2	.	TRBD1	TRBJ1-5	TGTGCCAGCAGCCAACTACTGACAGGGAGGAATCAGCCCCAGCATTTT	CASSQLLTGRNQPQHF
14	TRBV5-1	.	.	TRBJ2-1	TGCGCCAGCAGCAGGACAGGAGGGGACAATGAGCAGTTCTTC	CASSRTGGDNEQFF
14	TRBV14	.	.	TRBJ2-4	TGTGCCAGCAGCCAAGATCTGGCCAAAAACATTCAGTACTTC	CASSQDLAKNIQYF
15	TRBV7-8	.	.	TRBJ2-7	TGTGCCAGCAGCTTAGGCCCGGACAGAAACTACGAGCAGTACTTC	CASSLGPDRNYEQYF
16	TRBV7-2	.	TRBD2	TRBJ2-1	TGTGCCAGCAGCTTAGGGCTAGCGGGAGGGCCCAATGAGCAGTTCTTC	CASSLGLAGGPNEQFF
14	TRBV3-1/TRBV3-2	.	TRBD1	TRBJ2-5	TGTGCCAGCAGCCCACGGACAGGACAAGAGACCCAGTACTTC	CASSPRTGQETQYF
15	TRBV7-8	few	.	TRBJ1-4	TGTGCCAGCAGCGCGGGGACCGTCTATAATGAAAAACTGTTTTTT	CASSAGTVYNEKLFF
13	TRBV24-1	.	.	TRBJ2-7	TGTGCCACCAGTGATTATGGCCGGGACGAGCAGTACTTC	CATSDYGRDEQYF